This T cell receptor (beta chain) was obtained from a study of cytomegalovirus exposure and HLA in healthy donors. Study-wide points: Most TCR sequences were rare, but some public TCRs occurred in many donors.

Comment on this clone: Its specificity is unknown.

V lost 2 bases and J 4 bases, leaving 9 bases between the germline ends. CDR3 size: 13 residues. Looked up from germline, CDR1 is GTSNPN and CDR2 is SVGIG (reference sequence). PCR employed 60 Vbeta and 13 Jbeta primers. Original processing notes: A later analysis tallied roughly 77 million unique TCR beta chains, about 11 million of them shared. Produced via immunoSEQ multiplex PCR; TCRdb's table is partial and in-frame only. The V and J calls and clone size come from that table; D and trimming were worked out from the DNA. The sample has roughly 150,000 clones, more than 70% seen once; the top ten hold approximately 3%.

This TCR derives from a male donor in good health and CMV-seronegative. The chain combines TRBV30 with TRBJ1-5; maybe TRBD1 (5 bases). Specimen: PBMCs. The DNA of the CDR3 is TGTGCCTGGAGTCACCAGGGAAATCAGCCCCAGCATTTT. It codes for CAWSHQGNQPQHF.